Listed below are T cell receptor beta chains from one sample, sequenced in a study of shared clonotypes between healthy human individuals. The assay was immunoSEQ multiplex PCR, and TCRdb's table has in-frame clones only and misses some. The repertoire includes approximately 1,000,000 clones, roughly 80% of them detected once, and roughly 0.83% sits in the top ten. What was sequenced was memory CD4+ T cells from PBMCs. These receptors were obtained from a man between 18 and 35 years old in good health. Some clones in this sample may be carry-over from other donors' samples. Both conserved end residues are part of each CDR3. A D gene is named only where the DNA matches it firmly. For some rows the clone size is stated as once, few or many, or as a class when expanded; others skip it.

J,D,size,V,DNA,CDR3
TRBJ2-7,NA,NA,TRBV11-2,TGTGCCAGCAGCTTAGGCCCGGGACTCTGGGTCTACGAGCAGTACTTC,CASSLGPGLWVYEQYF
TRBJ2-7,NA,NA,TRBV5-1,TGCGCCAGCAGCCCGGGGGACGCCAGCTCCTACGAGCAGTACTTC,CASSPGDASSYEQYF
TRBJ1-2,TRBD1,NA,TRBV6-5,TGTGCCAGCAGAAAAACAGGGGGCCATTATGGCTACACCTTC,CASRKTGGHYGYTF
TRBJ2-7,NA,NA,TRBV7-2,TGTGCCAGCAGCCCGTTTCCAGTATCCTACGAGCAGTACTTC,CASSPFPVSYEQYF
TRBJ2-2,NA,NA,TRBV6-5,TGTGCCAGCAGTTACCGTTCCAGAAACACCGGGGAGCTGTTTTTT,CASSYRSRNTGELFF
TRBJ2-7,NA,NA,TRBV28,TGTGCCAGCAGTTTCACCGGGGTCCCTTCCTACGAGCAGTACTTC,CASSFTGVPSYEQYF
TRBJ2-5,NA,NA,TRBV6-5,TGTGCCAGCAGTGACAGTAGGAAAGAGACCCAGTACTTC,CASSDSRKETQYF
TRBJ2-5,NA,NA,TRBV27,TGTGCCAGCAGTTTCACCACAGGGAAAGAGACCCAGTACTTC,CASSFTTGKETQYF
TRBJ2-7,NA,NA,TRBV6-6,TGTGCCAGCACCGGGCCATTCTCCTACGAGCAGTACTTC,CASTGPFSYEQYF
TRBJ2-5,NA,NA,TRBV18,TGTGCCAGCTCACTCATCAGGGGGGCGGAGGAGACCCAGTACTTC,CASSLIRGAEETQYF
TRBJ2-7,TRBD2,NA,TRBV4-2,TGTGCCAGCAGCCATCGAGGGGTGGGGAGGGCCGTCGGCGAGCAGTACTTC,CASSHRGVGRAVGEQYF
TRBJ2-1,NA,NA,TRBV29-1,TGCAGCGTTCTTCGGAGCCACAATGAGCAGTTCTTC,CSVLRSHNEQFF
TRBJ2-7,NA,NA,TRBV2,TGTGCCAGCAGTGTGGGAGGGGGACTTTTCTCCTACGAGCAGTACTTC,CASSVGGGLFSYEQYF
TRBJ2-5,TRBD1,many,TRBV18,TGTGCCAGCTCACCAGGACAGGTAGAGACCCAGTACTTC,CASSPGQVETQYF
TRBJ2-3,TRBD2,few,TRBV28,TGTGCCAGTCTAGCGGGACCCACAGATACGCAGTATTTT,CASLAGPTDTQYF
TRBJ1-1,NA,NA,TRBV5-1,TGCGCCAGCAGCTCAGGATCCGGGGGCACTGAAGCTTTCTTT,CASSSGSGGTEAFF
TRBJ2-5,NA,many,TRBV5-1,TGCGCCAGCAGCTTTGACTCCTTTACCCAGTACTTC,CASSFDSFTQYF
TRBJ1-4,NA,NA,TRBV6-1,TGTGCCAGCAGTGAAGCTAGGGGGGGGACTAATGAAAAACTGTTTTTT,CASSEARGGTNEKLFF
TRBJ2-7,TRBD1,NA,TRBV27,TGTGCCAGCAGTCTGAGTGGGGGACAGACCACCTCCTACGAGCAGTACTTC,CASSLSGGQTTSYEQYF
TRBJ1-5,TRBD1,NA,TRBV28,TGTGCCAGCAGTTTATTCAGGGGGCGAGGCAATCAGCCCCAGCATTTT,CASSLFRGRGNQPQHF
TRBJ1-2,TRBD1,NA,TRBV18,TGTGCCAGCTCACCTACGACAGGGGACTATGGCTACACCTTC,CASSPTTGDYGYTF
TRBJ2-4,NA,NA,TRBV7-9,TGTGCCAGCAGATATGGACCGGACTCCACCACCAAAAACATTCAGTACTTC,CASRYGPDSTTKNIQYF
TRBJ2-1,TRBD2,few,TRBV19,TGTGCCAGTAGATGGGGGGGACTATCCGAGCAGTTCTTC,CASRWGGLSEQFF
TRBJ2-1,TRBD2,NA,TRBV2,TGTGCCAGCAGTGCGATTAGCGGGGCCCATGAGCAGTTCTTC,CASSAISGAHEQFF
TRBJ1-4,NA,NA,TRBV6-5,TGTGCCAGCAGTTACTCGCGGGGGCGGCGTGAAAAACTGTTTTTT,CASSYSRGRREKLFF
TRBJ2-3,NA,NA,TRBV4-1,TGCGCCAGCAGCCAAGATTTCTTGACAGATACGCAGTATTTT,CASSQDFLTDTQYF